The rows below give T cell receptor beta chains drawn from one sample of a study of cytomegalovirus exposure and HLA in healthy donors. Profiling relied on immunoSEQ multiplex PCR, and the TCRdb table lists in-frame clones only, not all of them. The sample lists about 160,000 clones, about 76% occurring once. Sequenced material: PBMCs. Every receptor here comes from a male donor in good health and CMV-seropositive. Both conserved end residues are part of each CDR3. A D gene is named only where the DNA matches it firmly. Clone size is shown for a subset of rows, as once, few, many or a class of expanded clone.

TRBD1	NA	TRBJ2-3	TRBV5-1	TGCGCCAGCAGCGTGGGACAGGGGCGGGATACGCAGTATTTT	CASSVGQGRDTQYF
NA	NA	TRBJ1-3	TRBV6-5	TGTGCCAGCAGTTACTCGTTGGGCAGGGGCACCATATATTTT	CASSYSLGRGTIYF
TRBD1	few	TRBJ2-7	TRBV6-6	TGTGCCAGCAGTTACGGCGGGACAGGGTCCTACGAGCAGTACTTC	CASSYGGTGSYEQYF
TRBD1	NA	TRBJ2-5	TRBV25-1	TGTGCCAGCAGCAGGTCGACAGGGGCCCAAGAGACCCAGTACTTC	CASSRSTGAQETQYF
NA	NA	TRBJ2-1	TRBV5-4	TGTGCCAGCAGCGGGAGCGGCTCCTACAATGAGCAGTTCTTC	CASSGSGSYNEQFF
TRBD1	NA	TRBJ1-1	TRBV6-1	TGTGCCAGCAGTGAAACAGGGGTCCGTGAAGCTTTCTTT	CASSETGVREAFF
TRBD1	once	TRBJ2-4	TRBV23-1	TGCGCCAGCAGTCGTAACAGGGGTACCAAAAACATTCAGTACTTC	CASSRNRGTKNIQYF
NA	NA	TRBJ1-1	TRBV30	TGTGCCTGGAGTCCCCGAACGGGAATTAGAACTGAAGCTTTCTTT	CAWSPRTGIRTEAFF
NA	NA	TRBJ2-4	TRBV7-2	TGTGCCAGCAGCGCGGGGGCGAGGGACATTCAGTACTTC	CASSAGARDIQYF
NA	NA	TRBJ1-2	TRBV11-2	TGTGCCAGCGATATGGGGGACACGGGACCCTATGGCTACACCTTC	CASDMGDTGPYGYTF
TRBD2	NA	TRBJ2-3	TRBV7-2	TGTGCCAGCAGCGCCACTAGCGGGGGGGATACGCAGTATTTT	CASSATSGGDTQYF
NA	NA	TRBJ1-2	TRBV2	TGTGCCAGCAGTGCTGAAGGGGGTGGCTACACCTTC	CASSAEGGGYTF
TRBD2	NA	TRBJ2-3	TRBV7-9	TGTGCCAGCAGCCTGGGTGCGGGGGGTATTGATACGCAGTATTTT	CASSLGAGGIDTQYF
TRBD2	NA	TRBJ2-1	TRBV4-1	TGCGCCAGCAGCCAAGGACTGGGGACTAGCGGGGGGGCTGAGCAGTTCTTC	CASSQGLGTSGGAEQFF
NA	NA	TRBJ2-3	TRBV6-1	TGTGCCGGCTCAGGCTGGGGGCCCACAGATACGCAGTATTTT	CAGSGWGPTDTQYF
NA	NA	TRBJ2-7	TRBV7-9	TGTGCCAGCAGCTTCCCAGGGATATCTGGCGAGCAGTACTTC	CASSFPGISGEQYF
TRBD1	NA	TRBJ1-2	TRBV28	TGTGCCATCCTAGGCCCGGACAGGTCCGGCTACACCTTC	CAILGPDRSGYTF
TRBD1	NA	TRBJ1-6	TRBV5-1	TGCGCCAGCAGCTTGACCCCACCGACAGGGTTCGATAATTCACCCCTCCACTTT	CASSLTPPTGFDNSPLHF
NA	NA	TRBJ1-1	TRBV6-5	TGTGCCAGCAGTTACGCGGCGAGAAGCACTGAAGCTTTCTTT	CASSYAARSTEAFF
NA	NA	TRBJ2-1	TRBV4-1	TGCGCCAGCAGCCAAGGGACTACCGACTACAATGAGCAGTTCTTC	CASSQGTTDYNEQFF
NA	NA	TRBJ1-3	TRBV18	TGTGCCAGCTCACCAATTAATGACTACAAGTCCATATATTTT	CASSPINDYKSIYF
TRBD2	many	TRBJ2-3	TRBV5-6	TGTGCCAGCAGCGCGGGGGGAGGGGGAGATACGCAGTATTTT	CASSAGGGGDTQYF
TRBD1	NA	TRBJ1-1	TRBV30	TGTGCCTGCTGGGACAGGGAGAGGACTGAAGCTTTCTTT	CACWDRERTEAFF
TRBD1	NA	TRBJ2-7	TRBV27	TGTGCCAGCAGTTGGGACAGGAGAAGTTCCTACGAGCAGTACTTC	CASSWDRRSSYEQYF
NA	NA	TRBJ2-5	TRBV18	TGTGCCAGCTCACGAAGCGGGCTAGAGACCCAGTACTTC	CASSRSGLETQYF
NA	once	TRBJ2-3	TRBV30	TGTGCCTGGGGGGGTAGGGGGGGCTTAAGCACAGATACGCAGTATTTT	CAWGGRGGLSTDTQYF
NA	NA	TRBJ2-1	TRBV6-1	TGTGCCAGCAACCAACGCGATGAGCAGTTCTTC	CASNQRDEQFF
TRBD2	NA	TRBJ2-1	TRBV11-2	TGTGCCAGCAGCTTAGATCGGGGACTAGCGGACTACAATGAGCAGTTCTTC	CASSLDRGLADYNEQFF
NA	NA	TRBJ1-1	TRBV28	TGTGCCAGCACTCGGGAAGGTACTGAAGCTTTCTTT	CASTREGTEAFF
TRBD2	NA	TRBJ2-1	TRBV5-4	TGTGCCAGCAGCCCCGGGACTAGCGGGGGCCGCTTGGGGTTCTTC	CASSPGTSGGRLGFF
NA	few	TRBJ1-1	TRBV28	TGTGCCAGCAGTTTGCAGTCAGAAGCTTTCTTT	CASSLQSEAFF
NA	few	TRBJ1-1	TRBV9	TGTGCCAGCAGCCGGGCGCGGGCAATCACTGAAGCTTTCTTT	CASSRARAITEAFF